These T cell receptor beta chains were read from a single sample in a study of cytotoxic CD8 clonotypes in ibrutinib-treated CLL. The repertoire was sequenced with immunoSEQ multiplex PCR; TCRdb's copy has only in-frame clones and lacks some. Of around 310,000 clones listed, roughly 85% are singletons. The specimen was PBMCs, collected before ibrutinib treatment. These TCRs come from a human donor with chronic lymphocytic leukemia. The CDR3 runs from the conserved cysteine through the conserved F or W. A D gene is named only where the DNA matches it firmly. Part of the rows lack a size; the others show once, few, many or a class for expanded clones.

j_call v_call d_call clone_size cdr3_aa cdr3_nt
TRBJ1-5 TRBV5-5 NA NA CASNSDGYSNQPQHF TGTGCCAGCAACTCGGATGGTTATAGCAATCAGCCCCAGCATTTT
TRBJ2-1 TRBV6-5 NA few CASRSPAGRQFF TGTGCCAGCAGATCCCCGGCGGGACGGCAGTTCTTC
TRBJ2-7 TRBV5-6 TRBD1 NA CASSARDRVWYEQYF TGTGCCAGCAGCGCCAGGGACAGGGTGTGGTATGAGCAGTACTTC
TRBJ2-6 TRBV2 NA once CASSDRGNGANVLTF TGTGCCAGCAGTGACCGGGGAAATGGGGCCAACGTCCTGACTTTC
TRBJ2-1 TRBV19 TRBD2 once CASKGLVFGDEQFF TGTGCCAGTAAGGGACTAGTTTTCGGGGATGAGCAGTTCTTC
TRBJ2-7 TRBV11-2 TRBD1 NA CASSLDPGQKFNF TGTGCCAGCAGCTTAGATCCGGGACAGAAGTTTAATTTC
TRBJ2-5 TRBV7-2 NA NA CASSHPGGETQYF TGTGCCAGCAGCCATCCCGGGGGAGAGACCCAGTACTTC
TRBJ2-1 TRBV4-1 NA NA CASSQGTGTQYNEQFF TGCGCCAGCAGCCAGGGAACCGGGACCCAATACAATGAGCAGTTCTTC
TRBJ2-5 TRBV2 NA NA CASRTGIQSAETQYF TGTGCCAGCAGGACCGGGATCCAAAGCGCAGAGACCCAGTACTTC
TRBJ2-2 TRBV6-5 NA NA CASMAGNTGELFF TGTGCCAGCATGGCGGGAAACACCGGGGAGCTGTTTTTT
TRBJ1-5 TRBV29-1 TRBD1 few CSVGDRDNQPQHF TGCAGCGTTGGAGACAGGGACAATCAGCCCCAGCATTTT
TRBJ2-1 TRBV5-4 TRBD2 NA CASSFISGSYNEQFF TGTGCCAGCAGCTTTATTAGCGGGAGTTACAATGAGCAGTTCTTC
TRBJ2-7 TRBV9 TRBD2 NA CASSAVEGTSTYEQYF TGTGCCAGCAGCGCCGTAGAGGGGACTAGTACCTACGAGCAGTACTTC
TRBJ1-1 TRBV7-6 NA once CASSPGGTEAFF TGTGCCAGCAGCCCGGGTGGCACTGAAGCTTTCTTT
TRBJ2-7 TRBV7-2 NA NA CASSGGGIPLEQYF TGTGCCAGCAGCGGCGGCGGGATACCTTTAGAGCAGTACTTC
TRBJ1-5 TRBV5-4 NA NA CASSQDGDQPQHF TGTGCCAGCAGCCAGGACGGTGATCAGCCCCAGCATTTT
TRBJ2-1 TRBV7-6 TRBD2 NA CASSHFSGRRVEQFF TGTGCCAGCAGCCACTTTAGCGGGAGAAGGGTTGAGCAGTTCTTC